This T cell receptor beta chain was recovered during a study of CD8 T cells in ankylosing spondylitis. This clonotype has ten or more counts. The germline V and J ends were trimmed by 3 bases and 7 bases, with 12 bases remaining between them. This CDR3 comprises 14 residues. CDR1 and CDR2 from the germline V gene are LGHDT and YNNKEL (reference sequence). TCRdb passed the 5' RACE reads through MiXCR, listing each CDR3 protein once. The repertoire holds around 230,000 distinct CDR3 sequences, with around 7.8% as singletons. This chain joins TRBV3-1 and TRBJ2-2; the D gene is possibly TRBD2 (5 bases). This TCR came from a male donor with ankylosing spondylitis or in good health (not recorded which). Material: blood, either unsorted or a sorted T cell fraction (not recorded which). CDR3 sequence (DNA): TGTGCCAGCAGCCAGGCCCGTGCGGGCGGGGAGCTGTTTTTT. As protein: CASSQARAGGELFF.